This T cell receptor (beta chain) was captured in a study of OX40 agonist ivuxolimab in advanced cancers. Study summary: Every patient in dose escalation had hepatocellular carcinoma, melanoma, renal cell or head and neck cancer. The study, taken as a whole, reports: Compared with CD4+, CD8+ T cells on average had more expanded clones.

The table came from immunoSEQ multiplex PCR; TCRdb's copy has only in-frame clones and leaves some out. Of approximately 69,000 clones in the sample, around 94% are singletons; the top ten hold 15% to 18%. In regard to this clone: The antigen is undetermined.

The TCR originated in an adult with an advanced solid tumor such as melanoma, head and neck, liver or kidney cancer. Sequencing was performed on CD4+ or CD8+ T cells sorted from blood, taken in a trial of the OX40 agonist ivuxolimab.

CDR3 DNA sequence: TGCAGCGTTCCTTCCGGACAGGGGCGCCTGGATACGCAGTATTTT. Protein sequence: CSVPSGQGRLDTQYF. The chain has TRBV29-1 and TRBJ2-3, with TRBD1 matching over 9 bases. The trim removed 5 bases at V and 6 bases at J, leaving 12 bases unmatched. The CDR3 loop spans 15 amino acids. CDR1 and CDR2 (germline): SQVTM, ANQGSEA.